Given below is one T cell receptor (beta chain) in context. The antigen is not known. The sample comes from a study of post-analysis software for immune sequencing data. In the study overall: In terms of disease course, relapsing-remitting, secondary progressive and progressive-relapsing multiple sclerosis were included.

cDNA libraries of TCR beta carried unique molecular identifiers. Input amounts of about 0.95 to 11 million T cells were used. These gave about 500,000 cDNA molecules, so each molecule approximated one T cell. TCRdb re-analysed the PCR reads in MiXCR, keeping a single row per CDR3 protein. The repertoire has roughly 670,000 distinct CDR3 sequences, approximately 60% of them found once; the top ten carry around 11%. V lost 3 bases to trimming and J lost 10 bases; unmatched junction nucleotides: 7. This CDR3 is built from 14 residues. Germline CDR1 SEHNR, CDR2 FQNEAQ (reference sequence). Study findings and constraints: Significantly lower normalized Chao1 diversity was seen in multiple sclerosis patients than in controls. Patients carried several TRBV segments more frequently than controls did, and TRBV5-6, TRBV5-1 and TRBV20-1 were among them. Strong co-clustering by F measure was seen for same-batch samples.

This TCR was recovered from a girl aged 2-10 years with multiple sclerosis. The rearrangement links TRBV7-9 to TRBJ2-1, with 9 bases identical to TRBD1. The specimen sequenced was blood. CDR3 DNA sequence: TGTGCCAGCAGCTTGTCCCGGGACAGGGAAGAGCAGTTCTTC. Protein sequence: CASSLSRDREEQFF.